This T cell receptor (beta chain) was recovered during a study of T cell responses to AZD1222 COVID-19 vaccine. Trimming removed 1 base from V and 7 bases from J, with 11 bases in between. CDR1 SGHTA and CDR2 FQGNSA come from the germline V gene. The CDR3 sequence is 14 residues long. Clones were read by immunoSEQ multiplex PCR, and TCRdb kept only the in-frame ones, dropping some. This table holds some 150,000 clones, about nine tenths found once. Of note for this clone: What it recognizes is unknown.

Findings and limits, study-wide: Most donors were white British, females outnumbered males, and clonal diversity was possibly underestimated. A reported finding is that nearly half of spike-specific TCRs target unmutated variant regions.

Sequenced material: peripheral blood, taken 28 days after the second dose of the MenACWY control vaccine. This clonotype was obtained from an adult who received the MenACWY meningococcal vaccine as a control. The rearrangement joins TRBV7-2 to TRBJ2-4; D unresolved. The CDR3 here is CASSLGTQANIQYF. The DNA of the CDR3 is TGTGCCAGCAGCTTAGGTACCCAGGCCAACATTCAGTACTTC.